This is a list of T cell receptor beta chains from one sample in a study of T-cell memory formation after mild COVID-19. TCRdb redid the calling of the 5' RACE reads with MiXCR, one entry per CDR3 protein. The sample includes about 200,000 distinct CDR3 sequences, 9.5% to 10% of them seen just once. Sequenced: PBMCs or a T cell subset sorted from them (not recorded which). All receptors come from a man younger than 35 who had mild COVID-19 (a few samples of this study predate the infection). Cell type and time point are not known. CDR3s include the opening cysteine and the closing phenylalanine or tryptophan. Each record gives: clone size, J gene, D gene, V gene, CDR3 protein, CDR3 DNA. A D gene is named only where the DNA matches it firmly. The size field is filled for only some rows; it gives once, few, many or a size class.

>few|TRBJ2-5|NA|TRBV5-1
CASSRGWSQETQYF
TGCGCCAGCAGCCGCGGTTGGTCCCAAGAGACCCAGTACTTC
>many|TRBJ2-2|TRBD2|TRBV4-3
CASSQLAGNTGELFF
TGCGCCAGCAGCCAGCTAGCGGGGAACACCGGGGAGCTGTTTTTT
>few|TRBJ2-7|NA|TRBV20-1
CSASEGTAYEQYF
TGCAGTGCTAGTGAAGGAACCGCCTACGAGCAGTACTTC
>many|TRBJ1-2|NA|TRBV20-1
CSARPKGLHLLYGYTF
TGCAGTGCTAGACCGAAGGGACTCCATCTACTCTATGGCTACACCTTC
>few|TRBJ2-5|TRBD1|TRBV7-2
CASSPGTGGPVAQYF
TGTGCCAGCAGCCCCGGGACAGGGGGCCCCGTGGCCCAGTACTTC
>NA|TRBJ1-1|NA|TRBV30
CAWSVRPHEAFF
TGTGCCTGGAGTGTACGCCCCCATGAAGCTTTCTTT
>few|TRBJ2-5|NA|TRBV9
CASSVGGAWETQYF
TGTGCCAGCAGCGTAGGGGGGGCCTGGGAGACCCAGTACTTC
>few|TRBJ1-2|NA|TRBV4-1
CASSQEGRGEGYTF
TGCGCCAGCAGCCAAGAGGGCAGGGGTGAGGGCTACACCTTC
>few|TRBJ2-2|NA|TRBV2
CASSEAATGELFF
TGTGCCAGCAGTGAAGCGGCTACCGGGGAGCTGTTTTTT
>NA|TRBJ2-1|NA|TRBV6-2/TRBV6-3
CASITQGGGSYNEQFF
TGTGCCAGCATTACTCAGGGAGGGGGTTCCTACAATGAGCAGTTCTTC
>NA|TRBJ1-5|NA|TRBV20-1
CSARETWHQPQHF
TGCAGTGCTAGAGAGACCTGGCACCAGCCCCAGCATTTT
>many|TRBJ2-5|NA|TRBV10-3
CAISESESGTQYF
TGTGCCATCAGTGAGTCGGAGTCGGGGACCCAGTACTTC